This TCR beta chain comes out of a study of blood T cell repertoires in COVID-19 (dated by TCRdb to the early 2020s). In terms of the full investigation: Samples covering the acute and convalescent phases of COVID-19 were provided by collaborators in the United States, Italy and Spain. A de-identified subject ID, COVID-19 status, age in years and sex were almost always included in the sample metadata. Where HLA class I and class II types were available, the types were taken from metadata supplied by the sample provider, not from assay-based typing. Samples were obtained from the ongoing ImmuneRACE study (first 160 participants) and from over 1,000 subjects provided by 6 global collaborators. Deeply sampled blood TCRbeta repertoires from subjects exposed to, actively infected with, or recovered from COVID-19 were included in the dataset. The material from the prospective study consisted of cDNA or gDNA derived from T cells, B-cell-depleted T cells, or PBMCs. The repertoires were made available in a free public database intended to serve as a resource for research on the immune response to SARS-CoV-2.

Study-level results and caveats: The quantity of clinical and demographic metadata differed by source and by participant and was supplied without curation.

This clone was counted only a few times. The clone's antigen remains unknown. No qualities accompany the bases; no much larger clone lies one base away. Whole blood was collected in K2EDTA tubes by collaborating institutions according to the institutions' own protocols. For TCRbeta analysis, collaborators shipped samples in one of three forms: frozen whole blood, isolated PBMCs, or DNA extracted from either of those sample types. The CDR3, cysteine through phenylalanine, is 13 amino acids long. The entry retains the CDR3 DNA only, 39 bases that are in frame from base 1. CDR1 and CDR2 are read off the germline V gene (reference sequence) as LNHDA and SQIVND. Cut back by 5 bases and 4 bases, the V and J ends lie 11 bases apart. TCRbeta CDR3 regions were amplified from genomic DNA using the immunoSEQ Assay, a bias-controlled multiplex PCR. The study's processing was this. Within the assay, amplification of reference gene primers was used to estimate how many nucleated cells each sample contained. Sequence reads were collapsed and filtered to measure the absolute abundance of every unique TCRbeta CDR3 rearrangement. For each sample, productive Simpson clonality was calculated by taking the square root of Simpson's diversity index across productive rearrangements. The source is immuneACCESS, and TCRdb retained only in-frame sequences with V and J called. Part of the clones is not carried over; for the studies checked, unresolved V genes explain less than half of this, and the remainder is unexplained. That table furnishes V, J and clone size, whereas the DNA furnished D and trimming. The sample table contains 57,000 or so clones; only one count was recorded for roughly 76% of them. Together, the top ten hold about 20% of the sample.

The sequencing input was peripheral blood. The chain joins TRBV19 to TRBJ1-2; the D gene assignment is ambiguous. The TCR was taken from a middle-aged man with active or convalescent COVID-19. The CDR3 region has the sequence CASSEGQAYGYTF. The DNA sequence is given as TGTGCCAGTAGTGAGGGCCAGGCCTATGGCTACACCTTC. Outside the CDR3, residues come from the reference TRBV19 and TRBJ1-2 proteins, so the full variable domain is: DGGITQSPKYLFRKEGQNVTLSCEQNLNHDAMYWYRQDPGQGLRLIYYSQIVNDFQKGDIAEGYSVSREKKESFPLTVTSAQKNPTAFYLCASSEGQAYGYTFGSGTRLTVV.